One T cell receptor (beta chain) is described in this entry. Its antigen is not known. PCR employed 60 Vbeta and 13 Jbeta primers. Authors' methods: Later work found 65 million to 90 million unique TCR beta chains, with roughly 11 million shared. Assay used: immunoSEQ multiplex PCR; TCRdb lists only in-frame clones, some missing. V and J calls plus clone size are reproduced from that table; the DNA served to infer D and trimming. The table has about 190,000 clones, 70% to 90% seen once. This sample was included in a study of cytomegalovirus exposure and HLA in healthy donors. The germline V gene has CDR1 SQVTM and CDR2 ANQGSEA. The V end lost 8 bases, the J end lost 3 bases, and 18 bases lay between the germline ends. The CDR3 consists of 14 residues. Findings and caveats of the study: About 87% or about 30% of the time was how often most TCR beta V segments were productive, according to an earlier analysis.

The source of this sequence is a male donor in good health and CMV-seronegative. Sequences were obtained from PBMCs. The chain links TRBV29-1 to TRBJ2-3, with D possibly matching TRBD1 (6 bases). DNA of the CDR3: TGCAGCACCTGGGACCTGAGGGGGACAGATACGCAGTATTTT. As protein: CSTWDLRGTDTQYF.